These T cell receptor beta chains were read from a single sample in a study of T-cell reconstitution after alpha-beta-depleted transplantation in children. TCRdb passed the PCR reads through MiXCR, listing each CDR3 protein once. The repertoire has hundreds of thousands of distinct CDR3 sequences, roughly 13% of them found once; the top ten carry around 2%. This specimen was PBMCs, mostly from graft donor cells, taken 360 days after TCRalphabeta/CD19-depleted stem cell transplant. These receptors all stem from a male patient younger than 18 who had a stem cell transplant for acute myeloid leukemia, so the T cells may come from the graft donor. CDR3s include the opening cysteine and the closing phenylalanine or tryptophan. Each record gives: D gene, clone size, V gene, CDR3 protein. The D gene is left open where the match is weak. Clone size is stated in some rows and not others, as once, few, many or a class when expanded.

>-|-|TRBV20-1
CSVYSYNNEQFF
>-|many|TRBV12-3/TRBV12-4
CASSLTPQGYEQYF
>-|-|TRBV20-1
CSAFSPRSVRETQYF
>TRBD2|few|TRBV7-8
CASSFEAHSGGSYEQYF
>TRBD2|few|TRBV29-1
CSVALAGGPGDTQYF
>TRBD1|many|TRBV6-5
CASSYRDRGHETQYF
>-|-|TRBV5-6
CASSLGGLASFYNEQFF
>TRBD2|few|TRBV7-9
CASSLRAGATPEQYF
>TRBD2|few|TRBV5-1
CASSYREGPPVTQYF
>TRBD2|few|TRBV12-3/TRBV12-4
CASTPPPGLAGGPKFF
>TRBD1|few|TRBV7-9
CASSYRGLDTEAFF
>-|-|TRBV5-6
CASSSTYMREQYF
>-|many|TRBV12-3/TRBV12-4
CASSPLQGLLDEQYF
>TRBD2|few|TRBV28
CASSFLAGGEQFF
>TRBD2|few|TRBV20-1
CSARVSSGSYEQYF
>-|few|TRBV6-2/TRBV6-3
CASSYLAPRVDEQYF
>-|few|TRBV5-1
CASSLAEVAVYQETQYF
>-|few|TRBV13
CASTTAGELFF
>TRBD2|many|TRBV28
CASSLWTSGIAKNIQYF
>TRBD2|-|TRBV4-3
CASSQERASGRYKEETQYF
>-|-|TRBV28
CASSLRQEYGYTF
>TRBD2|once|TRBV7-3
CASSLMSGLYLTSGNNEQFF
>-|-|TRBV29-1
CSARSDTEAFF
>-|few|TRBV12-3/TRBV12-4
CASSFATGPPAGELFF
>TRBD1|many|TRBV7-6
CASSSLTGLDSPLHF
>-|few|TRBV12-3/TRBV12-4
CASSSTELHHSNQPQHF
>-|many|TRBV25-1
CASSVGTSANYGYTF
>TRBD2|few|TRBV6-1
CASGGGAYEQYF
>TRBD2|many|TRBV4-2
CASSQDQGLASKRKNIQYF
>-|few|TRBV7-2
CASSPPGDLKEQYF
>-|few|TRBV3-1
CASSGRQNTGELFF
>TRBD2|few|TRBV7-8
CASSLWPSGSSYNEQFF
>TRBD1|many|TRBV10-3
CAISESRDRRLATQYF
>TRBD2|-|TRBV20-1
CSATRGSGVYNEQFF
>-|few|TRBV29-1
CSVAQGETQYF
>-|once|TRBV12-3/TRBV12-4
CASSGRRATSYNEQFF
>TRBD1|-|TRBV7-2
CASSLVGTGYHEQYF
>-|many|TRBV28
CAAGAETLNF
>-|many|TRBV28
CASSLSGINTGELFF
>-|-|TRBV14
CASSLPLGELFF
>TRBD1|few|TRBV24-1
CATSDSGQGNTGELFF
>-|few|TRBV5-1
CASSLWRADTPYEQYF
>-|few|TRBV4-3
CASGPVSEQFF
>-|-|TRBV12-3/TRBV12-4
CASSPRDRDLNTEAFF
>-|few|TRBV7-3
CASSLLPGWTGELFF
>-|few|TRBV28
CASSSQGSRDTQYF
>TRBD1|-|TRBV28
CASSFVRGQGNTEAFF
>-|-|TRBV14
CASSQGLEVYNEQFF
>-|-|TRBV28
CASSSILNYSGNTIYF
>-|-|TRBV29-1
CSVQGTDYGYTF
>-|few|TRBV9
CASSVEGNPYEQYF
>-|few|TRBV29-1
CSVAAAKETQYF
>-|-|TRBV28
CASASIGPNEQFF
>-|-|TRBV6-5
CASSSGTGSPYEQYF
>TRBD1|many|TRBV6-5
CASTGQGFGTEAFF